The clone carrying this T cell receptor (beta chain) was detected many times. The time point here: blood at routine non-recurrence follow-up after resection. No cell sorting; template was whole RNA from tumor, lung tissue or PBMC. This record comes from a study of spatial heterogeneity in lung cancer. Each CDR3 protein gets one entry after TCRdb re-called the 5' RACE reads with MiXCR. The sample carries about 32,000 distinct CDR3 sequences, around 9.3% recorded once. The CDR3 has 16 residues. The germline gives CDR1 PRHDT, CDR2 FYEKMQ (reference sequence). Deletions cut 0 bases from V and 2 bases from J, with 13 bases between.

Sequenced here: PBMCs, sampled at follow-up. This TCR was sampled from a female donor with early-stage non-small cell lung cancer. V is TRBV13 and J is TRBJ2-5; D call uncertain. The CDR3 sequence is CASSLGPLTAQETQYF. The CDR3 DNA reads as TGTGCCAGCAGCTTAGGTCCACTCACAGCGCAAGAGACCCAGTACTTC. The entire variable domain, with the rest obtained from reference TRBV13 and TRBJ2-5, is as follows: AAGVIQSPRHLIKEKRETATLKCYPIPRHDTVYWYQQGPGQDPQFLISFYEKMQSDKGSIPDRFSAQQFSDYHSELNMSSLELGDSALYFCASSLGPLTAQETQYFGPGTRLLVL.